This note documents a single T cell receptor beta chain sequence. This record comes from a study of blood T cell repertoires in COVID-19. On the study more broadly: Acute and convalescent COVID-19 samples came from the United States, Italy and Spain. In each case, the material was cDNA or gDNA derived from T cells, B-cell-depleted T cells, or PBMCs.

As originally analysed: Amplification from reference gene primers served as the basis for estimated nucleated cell counts. Using immunoSEQ multiplex PCR, the repertoire was profiled, and TCRdb retains in-frame clones only, with some absent. Clone size and the V and J calls come from that table; the DNA yielded D and trimming. This sample has approximately 120,000 clones, with about 86% found just once. Germline CDR1 reads SGHTS; CDR2 reads YDEGEE. V was clipped by 4 bases and J by 2 bases; unmatched bases: 6. CDR3 length: 15 amino acids. This receptor was obtained from a woman in her fifties or sixties who had recovered from COVID-19. Sequenced sample: peripheral blood. The V call is TRBV5-8, the J call TRBJ2-7; TRBD1 matches at 10 bases. DNA for the CDR3: TGTGCCAGCAGCATCACCGGGACAGGGGCCTACGAGCAGTACTTC. Translation gives CASSITGTGAYEQYF.